Sequencing of this TCR beta chain was carried out in a study of blood T cell repertoires in COVID-19 (dated by TCRdb to about 2020). Study-level background: Collaborator samples came from the United States, Italy and Spain and covered acute and convalescent phases of COVID-19. The material from the prospective study consisted of cDNA or gDNA derived from T cells, B-cell-depleted T cells, or PBMCs. The dataset comprised deeply sampled blood TCRbeta repertoires from subjects exposed to, actively infected with, or recovered from COVID-19. The repertoires were made available in a free public database intended to serve as a resource for research on the immune response to SARS-CoV-2. The samples were drawn from two sources: the first 160 participants of the ongoing ImmuneRACE study, and 1,000 to 1,500 subjects contributed by 6 global collaborators. A de-identified subject ID, COVID-19 status, age in years and sex were almost always included in the sample metadata. HLA class I and class II types, where available, came from metadata supplied by the sample provider rather than from assay-based typing. Points the paper makes about the study in general: Clinical and demographic metadata were provided uncurated, with the amount varying by source and participant.

From its cysteine to its phenylalanine, the CDR3 spans 11 amino acids. Only the CDR3 region is kept as DNA, spanning 33 bases read in frame from base 1. V is trimmed back by 4 bases and J by 10 bases, and the junction contains 3 bases that no gene match accounts for. CDR1 and CDR2 (ENHRY, SYGVKD) derive from the germline V gene. Collaborating institutions collected whole blood in K2EDTA tubes following their own protocols. Collaborator samples were shipped for TCRbeta analysis as frozen whole blood, isolated PBMCs, or DNA extracted from either sample type. The immunoSEQ Assay, a bias-controlled multiplex PCR, was used to amplify TCRbeta CDR3 regions from genomic DNA. Regarding the original processing steps: Within the assay, amplification of reference gene primers was used to estimate how many nucleated cells each sample contained. To quantify the absolute abundance of each unique TCRbeta CDR3 rearrangement, sequence reads were collapsed and filtered. For each sample, productive Simpson clonality was calculated as the square root of Simpson's diversity index across productive rearrangements. Not all clones reach the TCRdb copy of this immuneACCESS table, which keeps in-frame sequences only. Checked studies attribute under half of the gap to unresolved V genes and leave the rest unexplained. For V, J and clone size, that table is used; D and trimming come from the DNA. This sample holds over 350,000 clones; roughly 88% were observed only once. About 1.5% of the sample belongs to the ten largest clones.

For this clone: Which antigen it targets is not known. The record has no base qualities; no much larger clone is one base away.

Sequenced sample: peripheral blood. The rearrangement joined TRBV10-3 to TRBJ1-1, with 7 central nucleotides matching TRBD1. This TCR derives from a woman aged 30 to 39 with active or convalescent COVID-19. The CDR3 has the sequence CAISGTGGAFF. The DNA sequence is TGTGCCATCAGTGGGACAGGTGGAGCTTTCTTT.